The rows below give T cell receptor beta chains drawn from one sample of a study of blood T cells in healthy people across ages. TCRdb re-analysed the 5' RACE reads in MiXCR, keeping a single row per CDR3 protein. The table includes about 730,000 distinct CDR3 sequences, approximately 39% detected once. The specimen sequenced was blood. Every receptor here comes from a woman in her sixties in good health. Both conserved end residues are part of each CDR3.

TRBV2	TRBJ2-1	CARKSGDYNEQFF
TRBV20-1	TRBJ2-5	CIEGHEQYF
TRBV27	TRBJ2-3	CASAPFQSTDTQYF
TRBV15	TRBJ2-7	CATRGLADYEQYF
TRBV3-1	TRBJ2-7	CASSHDTYEQYF
TRBV6-2/TRBV6-3	-	CASSRGLLWEQYF
TRBV5-1	TRBJ1-2	CASSNDSPGLGYTF
TRBV7-2	TRBJ2-5	CASSSQRPLETQYF
TRBV9	TRBJ2-1	CASSAWDYAYNEQFF
TRBV5-1	TRBJ2-1	CASSFDLDSGVEQFF
TRBV12-3/TRBV12-4	TRBJ1-5	CACSFGGGSNQPQHF
TRBV20-1	TRBJ2-3	CSAGQGADTQYF
TRBV29-1	TRBJ1-2	CSVEGAARGYTF
TRBV11-3	TRBJ2-4	CASPTRADRVKNIQYF
TRBV20-1	TRBJ2-3	CSAINGGGGDTQYF
TRBV29-1	TRBJ2-5	CSVSLAAGETQYF
TRBV20-1	TRBJ2-1	CSASRSQAYNEQFF
TRBV28	-	CASRGAGVNYEQYF
TRBV20-1	TRBJ2-5	CSAAGGEYQETQYF
TRBV6-5	TRBJ1-2	CASLKRGGGYTF
TRBV10-3	TRBJ2-4	CAISDRVPGGLKNIQYF
TRBV7-2	TRBJ2-1	CASSISGSMLHEQFF
TRBV12-3/TRBV12-4	TRBJ2-3	CASRDLAGGRTDTQYF
TRBV9	TRBJ2-3	CASSGEGDTQYF
TRBV6-2/TRBV6-3	TRBJ2-2	CATRSAAIGELFF
TRBV29-1	TRBJ1-1	CSVEGQRRTNTEAFF
TRBV6-2/TRBV6-3	TRBJ2-7	CASSLGFSYEQYF
TRBV7-2	TRBJ2-3	CASSLALAGGSTDTQYF
TRBV7-3	TRBJ2-1	CASSLGDGDYNEQFF
TRBV7-2	TRBJ1-2	CASSSLQGSYTF
TRBV7-2	TRBJ2-1	CASRLVGDEQFF
TRBV5-1	TRBJ2-7	CASSLRQGREAEQYF
TRBV6-2/TRBV6-3	TRBJ1-2	CASSYLSGGYTF
TRBV29-1	TRBJ2-2	CSVESETNTGELFF
TRBV28	TRBJ2-1	CASSLWGLREKTQFF
TRBV7-2	TRBJ2-1	CASSPRASGKLSYNEQFF
TRBV28	TRBJ1-2	CASSTGGGDTNYGYTF
TRBV12-3/TRBV12-4	TRBJ2-5	CASSLYSGVGETQYF
TRBV21-1	TRBJ2-5	CASSKRNRSRGAQYF
TRBV18	TRBJ1-5	CASSPGTDSNQPQHF
TRBV5-6	TRBJ2-1	CASTSTSGGMYNEQFF
TRBV10-3	TRBJ2-1	CAISERQGTGDNEQFF
TRBV9	TRBJ1-2	CASSVGGRPGVDGYTF
TRBV6-2/TRBV6-3	TRBJ2-3	CASTLGLAGYTDTQYF
TRBV9	TRBJ2-4	CASSGRTSGSPKNIQYF
TRBV7-3	TRBJ2-7	CASSVGTGDILDEQYF
TRBV10-3	TRBJ2-5	CAITVGQGETQYF
TRBV20-1	TRBJ2-3	CSARDPGGHGVDTQYF
TRBV7-2	TRBJ2-2	CASRLSTSGYTGELFF
TRBV4-2	TRBJ2-4	CASSQAGGDTVRNIQYF